This T cell receptor beta chain came from a study of blood T cells in healthy people across ages (dated by TCRdb to the mid-2010s). Context from the whole study: In model experiments, template switching captured about one uniquely barcoded TCR beta cDNA molecule for every two T cells. Using deep sequencing normalized with unique cDNA molecular identifiers, the study measured how TCR beta repertoire diversity changes with age. Donors were grouped into four age groups: young (average approximately 15 years), middle-aged (roughly 38), aged (62) and long-lived (over 80). To avoid experimental bias, donors of different ages were randomly spread across the sequencing lanes. For two donors (one aged 18 to 30 and one aged 80 or older), the study analyzed two additional independent replicas of 1 million unique cDNA reads from the same blood draw.

Trimming removed 5 bases from V and 5 bases from J, leaving 19 bases between the germline ends. From the germline V gene (reference sequence), CDR1 is DFQATT and CDR2 is SNEGSKA. The CDR3 runs 14 amino acids, cysteine and phenylalanine included. The only DNA kept is the CDR3, 42 bases in frame from the first base. Library prep was done by 5' RACE. Sequenced on an Illumina HiSeq 2500. The second PCR ran for about 6 to 12 cycles and used a J-beta primer mix along with a sample-barcoded 5' primer. A template-switch 5' adaptor carrying 12 random nucleotides introduced a unique molecular identifier onto each TCR beta cDNA molecule. At least 2.5 million CDR3-containing paired-end reads were obtained from each sample. First-strand cDNA was synthesized from all RNA with the Mint cDNA synthesis kit, primed by a TRBC-specific oligonucleotide. Following uracil-DNA glycosylase treatment, a first 18-cycle PCR with universal primers M1SS and BC2_uni_R was performed on all cDNA. In the source study's methods: Normalization of each sample was performed by random selection of 1 million high-quality reads, each carrying a distinct molecular identifier. Instead of being binned into consensus sequences, reads with shared molecular identifiers were discarded. MiTCR, with a Q25 quality threshold and the strictest error-elimination algorithm, was used for CDR3 identification, clonotype clustering and error correction. A nonparametric unseen species model with Euler transformation was used to estimate lower-bound total TCR beta diversity. The public reads were reanalyzed by TCRdb: fastp trimming at Q25, MiXCR alignment, in-frame beta chains only. Rows merge per CDR3 protein into single entries with the most common DNA and genes. These V and J calls derive from TCRdb rather than the authors' analysis. For this sample the table gives 1.5 million to 2 million distinct CDR3 sequences, of which less than 50% were detected only once. The leading ten clones occupy over 2% of the sample.

On this clonotype: This clone's antigen is unknown. No base-level quality is on record; no much larger clone is a single base apart.

The donors were 40 or so Caucasian individuals from Russia, aged roughly 6 to 90 years, who were systemically healthy. Each donor gave approximately 10 milliliters of peripheral blood, collected into EDTA-treated Vacutainer tubes. PBMCs were isolated by Ficoll-Paque density-gradient centrifugation, with at least 6 million obtained per sample. Trizol reagent was used to extract total RNA from PBMCs, with at least 5 micrograms per sample. For every donor, an aliquot of PBMCs went through flow cytometry to measure the percentages of naive CD45RAhigh/CD27high T cells. The full study reports these points: Observed TCR beta diversity correlated strongly with the percentage of naive T cells measured by flow cytometry. Compared with the aged group, the long-lived group had more naive CD4+ T cells, fewer expanded clones and increased TCR diversity, a pattern suggesting age selection. Estimates of total diversity based on one million sequenced T cells were considered lower bounds and underestimates. Since profiling was done on bulk unsorted PBMCs, naive and antigen-experienced compartments could not be conclusively compared. Observed TCR beta diversity per million T cells fell roughly linearly with age, and a significant reduction was already apparent by age roughly 41. Because the CMV infection status of the donors was unknown, age-related changes in expanded clonotypes may potentially have been confounded.

The chain couples TRBV20-1 to TRBJ2-7, with a tentative D call of TRBD1 or TRBD2, each matching 5 bases. Sequenced material: blood. The receptor was isolated from a woman aged 40 to 55 in good health. The sequenced DNA: TGCAGTGCTGGGGGAGAGGGCAGGGTAGACGAGCAGTACTTC. The resulting protein is CSAGGEGRVDEQYF.